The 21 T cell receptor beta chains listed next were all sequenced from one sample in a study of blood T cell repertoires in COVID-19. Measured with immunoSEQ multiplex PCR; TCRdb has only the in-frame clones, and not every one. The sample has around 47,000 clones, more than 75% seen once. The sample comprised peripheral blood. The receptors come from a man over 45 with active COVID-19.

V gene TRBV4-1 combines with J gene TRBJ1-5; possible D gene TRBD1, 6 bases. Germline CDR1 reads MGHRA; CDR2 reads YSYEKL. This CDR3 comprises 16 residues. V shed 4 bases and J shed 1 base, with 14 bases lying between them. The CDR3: CASSRTQGLSNQPQHF. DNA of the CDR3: TGCGCCAGCAGCCGGACACAGGGTCTAAGCAATCAGCCCCAGCATTTT.

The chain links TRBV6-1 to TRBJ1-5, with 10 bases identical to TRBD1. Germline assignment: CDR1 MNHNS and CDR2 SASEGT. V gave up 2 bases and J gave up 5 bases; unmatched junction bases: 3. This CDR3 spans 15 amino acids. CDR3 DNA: TGTGCCAGCAGTGAAAGAGGACAGGGGGATCAGCCCCAGCATTTT. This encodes CASSERGQGDQPQHF.

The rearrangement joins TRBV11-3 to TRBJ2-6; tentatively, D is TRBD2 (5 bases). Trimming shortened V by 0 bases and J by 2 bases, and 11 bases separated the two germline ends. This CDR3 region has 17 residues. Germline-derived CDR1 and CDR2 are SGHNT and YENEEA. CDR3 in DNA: TGTGCCAGCAGCTTAGATGCGGGTCAGGCTGGGGCCAACGTCCTGACTTTC. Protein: CASSLDAGQAGANVLTF.

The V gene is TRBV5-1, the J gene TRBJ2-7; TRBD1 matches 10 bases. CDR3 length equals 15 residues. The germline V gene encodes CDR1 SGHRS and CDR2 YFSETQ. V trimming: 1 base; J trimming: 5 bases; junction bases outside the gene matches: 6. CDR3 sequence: CASSLQTGGGNEQYF. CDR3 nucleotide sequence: TGCGCCAGCAGCTTGCAGACAGGGGGCGGGAACGAGCAGTACTTC.

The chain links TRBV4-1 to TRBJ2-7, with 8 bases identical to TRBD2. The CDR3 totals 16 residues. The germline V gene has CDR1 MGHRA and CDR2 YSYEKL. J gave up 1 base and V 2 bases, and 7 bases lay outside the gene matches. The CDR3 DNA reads TGCGCCAGCAGCCAACCCACGAGCGGGAGTTCCTACGAGCAGTACTTC. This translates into CASSQPTSGSSYEQYF.

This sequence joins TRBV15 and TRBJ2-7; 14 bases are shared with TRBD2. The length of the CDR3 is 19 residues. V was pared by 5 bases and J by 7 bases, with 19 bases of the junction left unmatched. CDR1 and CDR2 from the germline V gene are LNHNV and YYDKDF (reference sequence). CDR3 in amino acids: CATSLSGLAGGTRRGEQYF. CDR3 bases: TGTGCCACCAGCCTAAGCGGACTAGCGGGAGGTACCAGACGGGGGGAGCAGTACTTC. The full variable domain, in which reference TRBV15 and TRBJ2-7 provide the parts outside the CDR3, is DAMVIQNPRYQVTQFGKPVTLSCSQTLNHNVMYWYQQKSSQAPKLLFHYYDKDFNNEADTPDNFQSRRPNTSFCFLDIRSPGLGDTAMYLCATSLSGLAGGTRRGEQYFGPGTRLTVT.

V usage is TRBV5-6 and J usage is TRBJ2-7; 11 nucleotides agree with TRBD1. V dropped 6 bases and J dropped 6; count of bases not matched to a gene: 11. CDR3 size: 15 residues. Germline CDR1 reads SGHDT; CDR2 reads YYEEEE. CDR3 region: CASTLAGTGGREQYF. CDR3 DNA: TGTGCCAGCACCCTCGCCGGGACAGGGGGTCGCGAGCAGTACTTC. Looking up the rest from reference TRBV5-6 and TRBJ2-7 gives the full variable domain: DAGVTQSPTHLIKTRGQQVTLRCSPKSGHDTVSWYQQALGQGPQFIFQYYEEEERQRGNFPDRFSGHQFPNYSSELNVNALLLGDSALYLCASTLAGTGGREQYFGPGTRLTVT.

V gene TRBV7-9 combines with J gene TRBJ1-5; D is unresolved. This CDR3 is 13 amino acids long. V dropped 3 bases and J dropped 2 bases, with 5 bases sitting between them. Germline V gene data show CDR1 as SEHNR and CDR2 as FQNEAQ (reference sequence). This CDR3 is CASSFGGNQPQHF. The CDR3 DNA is TGTGCCAGCAGCTTTGGAGGCAATCAGCCCCAGCATTTT.

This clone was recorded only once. Here the CDR3 DNA reads TGTGCCAGCACCCCGACAGGAAATAATTCACCCCTCCACTTT. This gives the protein CASTPTGNNSPLHF. This sequence joins TRBV2 and TRBJ1-6; D is perhaps TRBD1 (6 bases). The CDR3 has 14 residues. Germline V lookup: CDR1 SNHLY, CDR2 FYNNEI. Trimming took off 7 bases at V and 5 bases at J, with 12 bases between the two ends.

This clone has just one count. The CDR3 coding sequence is TGTGCCAGCAGTTACTTTCCAGGGGATGAGCAGTTCTTC. Its translation is CASSYFPGDEQFF. This rearrangement joins TRBV6-5 to TRBJ2-1; tentatively, D is TRBD1 (6 bases). Trimming took off 1 base at V and 8 bases at J, with 9 bases between the two ends. CDR1 and CDR2 from the germline V gene are MNHEY and SVGAGI. CDR3 length: 13 residues.

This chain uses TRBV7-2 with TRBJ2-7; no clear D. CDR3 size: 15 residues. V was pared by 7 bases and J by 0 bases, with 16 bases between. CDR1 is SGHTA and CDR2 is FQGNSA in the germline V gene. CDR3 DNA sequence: TGTGCCAGCACCCACGGAGTCTCCGACTCCTACGAGCAGTACTTC. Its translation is CASTHGVSDSYEQYF.

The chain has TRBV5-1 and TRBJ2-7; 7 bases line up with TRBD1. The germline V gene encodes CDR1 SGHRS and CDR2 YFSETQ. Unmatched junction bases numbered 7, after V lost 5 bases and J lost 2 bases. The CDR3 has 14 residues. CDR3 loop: CASSSGGMPYEQYF. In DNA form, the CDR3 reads TGCGCCAGCAGTTCAGGGGGAATGCCCTACGAGCAGTACTTC.

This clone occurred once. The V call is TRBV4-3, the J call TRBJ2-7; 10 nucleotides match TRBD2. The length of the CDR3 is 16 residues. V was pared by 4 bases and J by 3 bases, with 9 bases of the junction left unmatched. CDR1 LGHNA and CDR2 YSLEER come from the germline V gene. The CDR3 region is CASSPPTSGVFYEQYF. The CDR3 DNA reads TGCGCCAGCAGCCCCCCCACTAGCGGGGTTTTCTACGAGCAGTACTTC.

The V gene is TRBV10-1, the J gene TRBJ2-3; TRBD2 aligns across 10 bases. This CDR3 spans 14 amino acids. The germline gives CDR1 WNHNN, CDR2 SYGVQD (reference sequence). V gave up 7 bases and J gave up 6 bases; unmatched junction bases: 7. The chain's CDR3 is CASTSGGTADTQYF. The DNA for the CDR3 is TGCGCCAGCACTAGCGGGGGTACTGCGGATACGCAGTATTTT.

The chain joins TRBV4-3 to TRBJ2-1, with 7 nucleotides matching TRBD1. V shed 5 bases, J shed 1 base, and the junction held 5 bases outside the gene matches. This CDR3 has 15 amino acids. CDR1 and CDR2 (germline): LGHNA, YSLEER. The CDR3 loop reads CASSKGAGSYNEQFF. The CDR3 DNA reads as TGCGCCAGCAGCAAGGGGGCAGGGTCCTACAATGAGCAGTTCTTC.

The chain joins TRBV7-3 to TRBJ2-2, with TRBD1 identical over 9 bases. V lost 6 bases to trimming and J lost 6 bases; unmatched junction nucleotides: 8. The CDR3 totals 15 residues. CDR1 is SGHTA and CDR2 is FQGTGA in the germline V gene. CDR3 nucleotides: TGTGCCAGCAGACATATGGACAGGGGCCCCGGGGAGCTGTTTTTT. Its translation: CASRHMDRGPGELFF.

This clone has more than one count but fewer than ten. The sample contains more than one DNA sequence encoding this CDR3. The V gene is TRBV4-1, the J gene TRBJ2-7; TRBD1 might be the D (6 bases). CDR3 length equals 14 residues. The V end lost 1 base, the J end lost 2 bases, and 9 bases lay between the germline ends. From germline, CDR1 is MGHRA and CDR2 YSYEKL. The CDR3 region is CASSQGQGTYEQYF. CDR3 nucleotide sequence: TGCGCCAGCAGCCAAGGGCAGGGGACCTACGAGCAGTACTTC.

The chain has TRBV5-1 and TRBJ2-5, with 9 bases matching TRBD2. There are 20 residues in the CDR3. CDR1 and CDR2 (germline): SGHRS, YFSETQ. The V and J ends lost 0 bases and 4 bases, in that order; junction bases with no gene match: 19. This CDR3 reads CASSLALGVRREGWAETQYF. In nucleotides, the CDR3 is TGCGCCAGCAGCTTGGCCCTCGGGGTCAGGCGGGAGGGATGGGCAGAGACCCAGTACTTC.

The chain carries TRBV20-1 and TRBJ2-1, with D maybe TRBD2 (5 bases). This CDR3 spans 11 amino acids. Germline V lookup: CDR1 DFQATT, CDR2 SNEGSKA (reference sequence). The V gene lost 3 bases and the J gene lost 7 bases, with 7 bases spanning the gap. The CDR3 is CSARGGNEQFF. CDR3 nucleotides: TGCAGTGCTAGGGGCGGGAATGAGCAGTTCTTC.

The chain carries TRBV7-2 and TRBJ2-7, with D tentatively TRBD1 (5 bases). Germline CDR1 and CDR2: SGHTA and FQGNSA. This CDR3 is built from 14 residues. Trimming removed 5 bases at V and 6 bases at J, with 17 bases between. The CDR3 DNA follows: TGTGCCAGCAGCCCACGAGTCAGGGTACTCGAGCAGTACTTC. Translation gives CASSPRVRVLEQYF. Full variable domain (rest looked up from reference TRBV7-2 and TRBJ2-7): GAGVSQSPSNKVTEKGKDVELRCDPISGHTALYWYRQSLGQGLEFLIYFQGNSAPDKSGLPSDRFSAERTGGSVSTLTIQRTQQEDSAVYLCASSPRVRVLEQYFGPGTRLTVT.

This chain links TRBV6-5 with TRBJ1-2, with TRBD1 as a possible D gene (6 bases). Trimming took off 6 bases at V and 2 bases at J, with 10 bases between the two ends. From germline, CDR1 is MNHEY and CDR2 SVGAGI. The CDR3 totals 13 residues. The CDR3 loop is CASSLDRNYGYTF. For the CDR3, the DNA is TGTGCCAGCAGCCTGGACAGAAACTATGGCTACACCTTC.